This T cell receptor beta chain appears in the sequencing data of a study of T cell responses to AZD1222 COVID-19 vaccine (dated by TCRdb to the early 2020s). For the wider study: AZD1222 recipients whose second dose came at about 4 weeks and those whose second dose came at about 12 weeks were combined into one group, since spike-specific TCR depth and breadth did not differ between the two schedules. TCR sequencing covered approximately 230 trial participants: 200 to 220 given two doses of AZD1222 and 26 given two doses of MenACWY control vaccine. Trial participants were enrolled into age subgroups of 18-55, 56-69 and 70-plus years, which contained around 150, 28 and 57 TCR-sequenced participants, respectively. What the research found in general, with its limitations: After two AZD1222 doses, spike-specific TCR breadth and depth were significantly higher than at day 0 and than in MenACWY recipients. Only five or six AZD1222 recipients were SARS-CoV-2 seropositive at baseline, limiting conclusions about previously exposed vaccinees. In the small 56-69-year group, the increase in depth fell short of significance, most likely because of low power. Participants were mostly white British and included more females than males, and it was suggested by the authors that clonal diversity may have been underestimated. Nearly half of unique spike-specific TCRs reportedly recognized epitopes outside regions mutated in the B.1.351 and B.1.1.7 variants. Vaccine-associated CD4 TCRs spanned the whole spike protein, with dominant responses in regions 160-218 and 743-854. Because no day 14 peak-response samples were available, the repertoires could be characterized only after the peak T cell response.

The CDR3 regions of human TCRbeta chains were analyzed by immunosequencing. The source study handled its data this way. Repertoire TCRs were matched against a reference library of SARS-CoV-2-specific TCRs generated with the MIRA antigen-specificity platform. Breadth was defined as the fraction of unique TCRs that were SARS-CoV-2-associated. Depth was defined as the fraction of total T cells that were SARS-CoV-2-associated. Using the MIRA data, every spike-specific TCR was mapped to the spike region that the TCR reacted to and assigned to either a CD4 or a CD8 class. Log10-transformed breadth and depth values were compared by one-way ANOVA with Sidak's multiple comparisons tests. Here the immuneACCESS table is served through TCRdb, limited to in-frame sequences with V and J called. Missing clones are a known gap in these copies; in checked studies unresolved V genes cover under half, and the rest lacks a known reason. That table is the source of V, J and clone size, and D and trimming were worked out from the DNA. The table for this sample lists 150,000 to 200,000 clones; about 86% of them were counted only once. 7.5% to 9.5% of the sample belongs to the ten largest clones.

This clone was seen a few times. Its antigen is currently not known. No much larger clone is present one base from it, and per-base qualities are unavailable. The sample carries other DNA sequences with the same CDR3. The time point label on this specimen signifies: baseline before first vaccination. The vaccinee samples were drawn from two UK trials, COV001 and COV002, one of which was a single-blind randomized controlled phase 2/3 trial testing AZD1222 (ChAdOx1 nCoV-19) in healthy adults. Trial participant PBMC samples were collected at day 0 and day 28 after the second dose for TCRbeta chain sequencing. The CDR3 numbers 14 residues from cysteine through phenylalanine. The CDR3 DNA has 42 bases and is translated from base 1. The V and J ends are trimmed by 0 bases and 0 bases, leaving 2 bases between them. CDR1 is given as KGHSH and CDR2 as LQKENI, both from the germline V gene.

This specimen was peripheral blood, taken on day 0 of AZD1222 vaccination. The chain uses TRBV18 and TRBJ2-2, with the D gene not clear enough to name. The TCR originated in an adult in good health. The CDR3 region has the sequence CASSPPPNTGELFF. The nucleotides are TGTGCCAGCTCACCACCTCCGAACACCGGGGAGCTGTTTTTT. Where the CDR3 stops, the reference TRBV18 and TRBJ2-2 genes take over; the full variable domain is NAGVMQNPRHLVRRRGQEARLRCSPMKGHSHVYWYRQLPEEGLKFMVYLQKENIIDESGMPKERFSAEFPKEGPSILRIQQVVRGDSAAYFCASSPPPNTGELFFGEGSRLTVL.